Presented here are 27 T cell receptor beta chains from one specimen sequenced in a study of radiotherapy plus CTLA-4 blockade in lung cancer. Using immunoSEQ multiplex PCR, the repertoire was profiled, and TCRdb retains in-frame clones only, with some absent. This sample has around 82,000 clones, with more than 85% found just once. Sequenced material: peripheral blood, taken from a patient treated with radiotherapy plus ipilimumab. These receptors came from a human donor with non-small cell lung cancer that progressed on radiotherapy plus ipilimumab.

The chain employs TRBV7-2 and TRBJ1-2; D is unresolved. CDR3 length: 14 amino acids. Germline-derived CDR1 and CDR2 are SGHTA and FQGNSA. The V end lost 5 bases, the J end lost 5 bases, and 15 bases lay between the germline ends. CDR3 DNA: TGTGCCAGCAGCCTTATCCAGACTTGGTATGGCTACACCTTC. Its translation: CASSLIQTWYGYTF.

The J gene is TRBJ1-2, the V gene TRBV4-1; D is perhaps TRBD1 (5 bases). Germline loops: CDR1 MGHRA, CDR2 YSYEKL. This CDR3 contains 15 residues. V lost 0 bases and J lost 5, with 13 bases in between. The CDR3 region has the DNA TGCGCCAGCAGCCAAGAGGGGTCAGGGACTTATGGCTACACCTTC. It translates to CASSQEGSGTYGYTF.

This clone was picked up one time. The chain carries TRBV19 and TRBJ2-5; 10 bases map to TRBD2. The CDR3 is 13 amino acids. The junction had 1 base not matched to a gene; V was cut back by 4 bases and J by 5 bases. Germline assignment: CDR1 LNHDA and CDR2 SQIVND (reference sequence). The CDR3 region is CASSSSGRETQYF. In nucleotides, the CDR3 is TGTGCCAGTAGTAGTAGCGGGAGGGAGACCCAGTACTTC. The full variable domain, with the rest looked up from reference TRBV19 and TRBJ2-5, is DGGITQSPKYLFRKEGQNVTLSCEQNLNHDAMYWYRQDPGQGLRLIYYSQIVNDFQKGDIAEGYSVSREKKESFPLTVTSAQKNPTAFYLCASSSSGRETQYFGPGTRLLVL.

The rearrangement joins TRBV5-5 to TRBJ2-7, with 7 bases lining up with TRBD2. This CDR3 is built from 15 residues. V was clipped by 4 bases and J by 7 bases; unmatched bases: 14. Germline V gene data show CDR1 as SGHKS and CDR2 as YYEKEE (reference sequence). This chain's CDR3 is CASSPPAGEMGEQYF. DNA for the CDR3: TGTGCCAGCAGCCCGCCGGCGGGAGAGATGGGGGAGCAGTACTTC.

The CDR3: CASSPQEGQETQYF. CDR3 coding DNA: TGTGCCAGCTCGCCGCAAGAGGGTCAAGAGACCCAGTACTTC. The chain is built from TRBV18 and TRBJ2-5; possible D gene TRBD2, 5 bases. Germline values: CDR1 KGHSH, CDR2 LQKENI. V was cut by 6 bases and J by 2 bases, with 13 bases left in between. The CDR3 length is 14 residues.

The rearrangement joins TRBV10-3 to TRBJ1-1; D might be TRBD1 (5 bases). V lost 11 bases and J 1 base, leaving 14 bases between the germline ends. Germline CDR1 reads ENHRY; CDR2 reads SYGVKD. The CDR3 contains 13 residues. Written as DNA, the CDR3 is TGTGCCGCTAAAGGGGCGGAGAACACTGAAGCTTTCTTT. Its protein product is CAAKGAENTEAFF.

This clone was observed a few times. The chain joins TRBV15 to TRBJ2-3; D gene unclear. Germline assignment: CDR1 LNHNV and CDR2 YYDKDF (reference sequence). The CDR3 is 13 residues long. Between the trimmed V and J ends, which lost 5 bases and 6 bases, there was a span of 12 bases. CDR3 amino acids: CATSFLAGDTQYF. CDR3 coding DNA: TGTGCCACCAGCTTTTTAGCTGGTGATACGCAGTATTTT.

The chain is built from TRBV21-1 and TRBJ2-2; TRBD1, the table's D call, lacks a check against the DNA. TRBV21-1 is termed a pseudogene. The CDR3 has 16 amino acids. The CDR3 nucleotides read TGTGCCAGCAGCAAACCGGGACAAACGAACACCGGGGAGCTGTTTTTT. Its protein is CASSKPGQTNTGELFF.

This chain connects TRBV2 to TRBJ2-1; D unresolved. CDR1 and CDR2 (germline): SNHLY, FYNNEI. Trimming cost V 8 bases and J 3 bases, with 5 bases left between them. This CDR3 is built from 11 residues. CDR3 sequence reads: CASSYYNEQFF. The CDR3 nucleotides are TGTGCCAGCTCTTACTACAATGAGCAGTTCTTC.

This clone was found once. The chain uses TRBV5-1 and TRBJ2-2; D might be TRBD1 (5 bases). CDR1 is SGHRS and CDR2 is YFSETQ in the germline V gene. The length of the CDR3 is 16 residues. V lost 0 bases, J lost 0 bases, and 9 bases lay in between. CDR3 bases: TGCGCCAGCAGCTTGGAGGGCAGGGCGAACACCGGGGAGCTGTTTTTT. Protein product: CASSLEGRANTGELFF.

For the CDR3, the DNA is TGTGCCAGTGGGGGGGCGCTTCTTATGAACACTGAAGCTTTCTTT. Protein sequence: CASGGALLMNTEAFF. J is TRBJ1-1 and V is TRBV19; D may be TRBD1 (6 bases). The V end lost 8 bases, the J end lost 0 bases, and 16 bases lay between the germline ends. The CDR3 has 15 residues. Germline V gives CDR1 LNHDA, CDR2 SQIVND (reference sequence).

The chain combines TRBV11-2 with TRBJ1-5; TRBD1 matches at 7 bases. V lost 1 base, J lost 6 bases, and 9 bases stayed unmatched. CDR1 is SGHAT, CDR2 FQNNGV, per germline. This CDR3 comprises 16 residues. CDR3 bases: TGTGCCAGCAGCTTAGGGCCCGACAGGGAGGGTCAGCCCCAGCATTTT. The encoded protein is CASSLGPDREGQPQHF.

The chain has TRBV5-6 and TRBJ2-5; 11 bases are a match to TRBD1. J gave up 4 bases and V 5 bases, and 10 bases lay outside the gene matches. The CDR3 runs to 16 residues. Germline V gene sequence: CDR1 SGHDT, CDR2 YYEEEE. CDR3 residues: CASRLPGTGGSETQYF. The CDR3 DNA sequence: TGTGCCAGCAGGTTGCCCGGGACAGGGGGATCAGAGACCCAGTACTTC. Looking up the rest from reference TRBV5-6 and TRBJ2-5 gives the full variable domain: DAGVTQSPTHLIKTRGQQVTLRCSPKSGHDTVSWYQQALGQGPQFIFQYYEEEERQRGNFPDRFSGHQFPNYSSELNVNALLLGDSALYLCASRLPGTGGSETQYFGPGTRLLVL.

This chain uses TRBV29-1 with TRBJ1-1, with D perhaps TRBD1 (5 bases). Trimming removed 6 bases at V and 6 bases at J, with 14 bases between. This CDR3 is 12 amino acids long. Germline CDR1 SQVTM, CDR2 ANQGSEA. CDR3 sequence: CSVHSGGAEAFF. The CDR3 DNA sequence: TGCAGCGTCCACAGCGGGGGTGCTGAAGCTTTCTTT.

This clone was found a few times. The rearrangement links TRBV6-4 to TRBJ1-1; no firm D call. From germline, CDR1 is MRHNA and CDR2 SNTAGT. Trimming took off 5 bases at V and 4 bases at J, with 11 bases between the two ends. CDR3 length: 13 residues. CDR3 in DNA: TGTGCCAGCAGTAGGAGCGGCGGCACTGAAGCTTTCTTT. Translation gives CASSRSGGTEAFF.

This rearrangement joins TRBV5-1 to TRBJ1-1; D might be TRBD1 (5 bases). The length of the CDR3 is 14 residues. The V and J ends lost 0 bases and 3 bases respectively, with 9 bases between them. Germline-derived CDR1 and CDR2 are SGHRS and YFSETQ. CDR3: CASSLAGGDTEAFF. CDR3 DNA: TGCGCCAGCAGCTTGGCCGGGGGAGACACTGAAGCTTTCTTT.

The V gene is TRBV4-1, the J gene TRBJ1-2; 7 positions agree with TRBD1. V trimming: 1 base; J trimming: 0 bases; junction bases outside the gene matches: 11. Germline V lookup: CDR1 MGHRA, CDR2 YSYEKL. The CDR3 consists of 18 residues. The CDR3 DNA reads TGCGCCAGCAGCCAAGTTCTAAAAGGCCAGGGGGCTAACTATGGCTACACCTTC. Amino acids: CASSQVLKGQGANYGYTF.

About this clone itself: Relative to the germline gene, one junction end is altered; a read error may explain this. This chain links TRBV6-5 with TRBJ2-7; D is perhaps TRBD1 (6 bases). CDR1 is MNHEY and CDR2 is SVGAGI in the germline V gene. This CDR3 spans 15 amino acids. The CDR3 here is CASSYSMTGAYEQYF. In nucleotides, the CDR3 is TGTGCCAGCAGCTACTCAATGACAGGAGCCTACGAGCAGTACTTC.

The chain joins TRBV19 to TRBJ2-7; 13 nucleotides match TRBD2. CDR3 length: 16 amino acids. The V segment lost 1 base and the J segment 3 bases; nucleotides outside the gene matches: 3. Germline V gives CDR1 LNHDA, CDR2 SQIVND (reference sequence). CDR3 loop: CASSIGTSGSIYEQYF. The DNA for the CDR3 is TGTGCCAGTAGTATAGGGACTAGCGGGAGCATCTACGAGCAGTACTTC.

The chain carries TRBV7-2 and TRBJ2-7; 7 bases agree with TRBD2. This CDR3 has 14 residues. The ends lost 8 bases at V and 0 bases at J; junction bases unmatched: 7. Germline V lookup: CDR1 SGHTA, CDR2 FQGNSA. The CDR3 coding sequence is TGTGCCAGCTTGGGGAGGGAGTACTCCTACGAGCAGTACTTC. Its protein is CASLGREYSYEQYF.

The chain carries TRBV25-1 and TRBJ2-7; the D gene is possibly TRBD1 (6 bases). The V end was cut by 0 bases, the J end by 1 base, with 16 bases between. From germline, CDR1 is MGHDK and CDR2 SYGVNS. This CDR3 has 17 amino acids. The CDR3, as DNA: TGTGCCAGCAGTGAATATAACCCTTGGCAGGGGTCCTACGAGCAGTACTTC. Encoded protein: CASSEYNPWQGSYEQYF.

V gene TRBV7-6 combines with J gene TRBJ2-5; 9 bases line up with TRBD1. Trimming cost V 4 bases and J 11 bases; bases outside gene matches: 11. The CDR3 covers 14 residues. The germline V gene encodes CDR1 SGHVS and CDR2 FNYEAQ. The CDR3 nucleotides read TGTGCCAGCAGCTCCCGGGACAGGGAAGAGGGACAGTACTTC. As protein: CASSSRDREEGQYF.

This clone was seen just once. The chain couples TRBV6-6 to TRBJ1-1, with D tentatively TRBD1 (6 bases). There are 13 residues in the CDR3. Trimming took 2 bases from V and 3 from J, leaving 7 bases between them. Germline-derived CDR1 and CDR2 are MNHNY and SVGAGI (reference sequence). The CDR3 sequence is CASSYAGDTEAFF. The DNA of the CDR3 is TGTGCCAGCAGTTACGCAGGGGACACTGAAGCTTTCTTT.

The gene calls are TRBV7-2 and TRBJ2-2; D uncertain. This CDR3 is 15 amino acids long. Germline CDR1 SGHTA, CDR2 FQGNSA. Trimming took off 4 bases at V and 2 bases at J, with 11 bases between the two ends. The CDR3 DNA reads as TGTGCCAGCAGCTCCCCTGCCCGAAACACCGGGGAGCTGTTTTTT. Its protein is CASSSPARNTGELFF.

The chain is built from TRBV19 and TRBJ1-1, with 9 bases fitting TRBD1. Per the germline V gene, CDR1 is LNHDA and CDR2 is SQIVND (reference sequence). This CDR3 has 16 residues. J gave up 3 bases and V 3 bases, and 8 bases lay outside the gene matches. CDR3 sequence (DNA): TGTGCCAGTAGTATCGAGGGACAGGGATGGGACACTGAAGCTTTCTTT. It specifies CASSIEGQGWDTEAFF.

The chain joins TRBV10-3 to TRBJ2-2; tentative D call: TRBD2 (6 bases). This CDR3 region has 14 residues. The germline V gene encodes CDR1 ENHRY and CDR2 SYGVKD. Trimming cost V 7 bases and J 4 bases, with 13 bases left between them. CDR3 DNA: TGTGCCATCACAGGGACTCCGGGCACCGGGGAGCTGTTTTTT. Encoded protein: CAITGTPGTGELFF.

This rearrangement joins TRBV6-6 to TRBJ1-2; D not resolved. Trimming shortened V by 4 bases and J by 4 bases, and 10 bases separated the two germline ends. The germline CDR1 and CDR2 sequences are MNHNY and SVGAGI (reference sequence). The length of the CDR3 is 13 residues. The CDR3 DNA sequence: TGTGCCAGCAGTTCCCCGGGCAGCTATGGCTACACCTTC. Amino acids: CASSSPGSYGYTF.